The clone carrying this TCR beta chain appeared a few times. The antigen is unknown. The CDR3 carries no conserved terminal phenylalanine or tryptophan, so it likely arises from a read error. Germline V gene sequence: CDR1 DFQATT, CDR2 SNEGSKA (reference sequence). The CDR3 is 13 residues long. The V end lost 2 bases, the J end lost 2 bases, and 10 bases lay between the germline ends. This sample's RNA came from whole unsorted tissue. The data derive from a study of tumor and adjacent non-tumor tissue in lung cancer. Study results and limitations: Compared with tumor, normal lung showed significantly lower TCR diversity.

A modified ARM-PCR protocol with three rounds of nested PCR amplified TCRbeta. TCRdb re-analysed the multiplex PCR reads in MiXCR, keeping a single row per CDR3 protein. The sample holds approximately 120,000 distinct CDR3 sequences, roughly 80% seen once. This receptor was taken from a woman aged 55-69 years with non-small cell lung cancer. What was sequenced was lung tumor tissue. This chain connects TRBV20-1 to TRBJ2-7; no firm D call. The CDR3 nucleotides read TGCAGTGCTAGAAAGGGCCATACCTACGAGCAGTACCTC. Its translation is CSARKGHTYEQYL.